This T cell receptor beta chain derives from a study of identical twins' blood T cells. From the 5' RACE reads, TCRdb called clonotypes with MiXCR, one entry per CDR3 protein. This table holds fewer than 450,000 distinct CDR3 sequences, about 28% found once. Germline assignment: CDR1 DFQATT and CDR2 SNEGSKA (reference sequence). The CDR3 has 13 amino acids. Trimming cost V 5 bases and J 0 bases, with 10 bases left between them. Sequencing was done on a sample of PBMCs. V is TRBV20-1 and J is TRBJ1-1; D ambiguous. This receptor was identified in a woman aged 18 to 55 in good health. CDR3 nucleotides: TGCAGTGCTCTAAACAGCGTGAACACTGAAGCTTTCTTT. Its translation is CSALNSVNTEAFF.